The 18 T cell receptor beta chains listed next were all sequenced from one sample in a study of regulatory T cells in long-lasting Graves disease. Stated time point: newly diagnosed GD, antithyroid drugs for less than 3 months. PBMC RNA was the source of the TCR library. Sequencing libraries for TCR beta were prepared with iRepertoire HTBI primers and Arm-PCR of CDR3 regions. TCRdb re-called the multiplex PCR reads with MiXCR, one entry per CDR3 protein. The sample yields under 300,000 distinct CDR3 sequences, approximately 16% seen once. Here the sequenced sample was peripheral blood mononuclear cells (PBMCs), taken at new diagnosis, from a patient treated with antithyroid drugs. These TCRs come from a female donor with Graves disease.

This clonotype was counted between two and nine times. Being one base from a much bigger clone, this may be a read error. The chain combines TRBV6-4 with TRBJ1-1, with D maybe TRBD1 (5 bases). This CDR3 contains 14 residues. The germline V and J ends were trimmed by 0 bases and 6 bases, with 11 bases remaining between them. Germline values: CDR1 MRHNA, CDR2 SNTAGT. CDR3: CASSDSPGTAEAFF. As DNA, the CDR3 is TGTGCCAGCAGTGACTCTCCAGGGACCGCTGAAGCTTTCTTT.

At least ten counts were recorded for this clonotype. The V and J genes are TRBV6-1 and TRBJ1-2; no clear D gene. V lost 6 bases to trimming and J lost 1 base, with 15 bases between them. The CDR3 spans 15 residues. Germline V CDR1 and CDR2: MNHNS, SASEGT. CDR3 DNA: TGTGCCAGCAGACCTCCGCGGGAGGGTAACTATGGCTACACCTTC. Amino acids: CASRPPREGNYGYTF.

Ten or more counts support this clonotype. The V call is TRBV6-5, the J call TRBJ1-3; the D gene is possibly TRBD1 (5 bases). This CDR3 has 17 amino acids. CDR1 and CDR2 (germline): MNHEY, SVGAGI. Trimming removed 2 bases at V and 4 bases at J, with 18 bases between. The DNA for the CDR3 is TGTGCCAGCAGTTACAGCCAGGGAGGGAGTACCGGAAACACCATATATTTT. This translates into CASSYSQGGSTGNTIYF.

This clonotype was seen at least ten times. The chain employs TRBV24-1 and TRBJ2-3; 9 bases match TRBD1. CDR1 is KGHDR and CDR2 is SFDVKD in the germline V gene. V was clipped by 3 bases and J by 0 bases; unmatched bases: 3. This CDR3 is built from 16 residues. In DNA, the CDR3 is TGTGCCACCAGTGATCCCGGGACAGGGAGCACAGATACGCAGTATTTT. It encodes CATSDPGTGSTDTQYF.

This clonotype showed up many times. The chain joins TRBV9 to TRBJ1-2; D is unclear. The germline V gene encodes CDR1 SGDLS and CDR2 YYNGEE. This CDR3 is 15 amino acids long. Trimming pared 2 bases from V and 6 bases from J, leaving 17 bases between. CDR3 in amino acids: CASSVLEGMGNGYTF. Written as DNA, the CDR3 is TGTGCCAGCAGCGTCTTGGAGGGAATGGGCAATGGCTACACCTTC.

In this sample, this clonotype turned up many times. This chain uses TRBV7-2 with TRBJ2-2, with 11 bases lining up with TRBD2. With 2 bases clipped from V and 6 bases from J, the junction kept 14 bases outside the gene matches. This CDR3 contains 19 residues. Per the germline V gene, CDR1 is SGHTA and CDR2 is FQGNSA. CDR3 DNA sequence: TGTGCCAGCAGCTTAATGGTAGCGGGAGGGCCCTTTGGTGCCGGGGAGCTGTTTTTT. Its translation is CASSLMVAGGPFGAGELFF.

This clonotype was seen once. The V call is TRBV2, the J call TRBJ2-1; 8 nucleotides align to TRBD1. Germline assignment: CDR1 SNHLY and CDR2 FYNNEI. V lost 1 base to trimming and J lost 9 bases; unmatched junction nucleotides: 5. This CDR3 spans 14 amino acids. The CDR3: CASSEDAGGSEQFF. The DNA for the CDR3 is TGTGCCAGCAGTGAAGACGCAGGGGGCAGTGAGCAGTTCTTC. The entire variable domain, with the rest obtained from reference TRBV2 and TRBJ2-1, is as follows: EPEVTQTPSHQVTQMGQEVILRCVPISNHLYFYWYRQILGQKVEFLVSFYNNEISEKSEIFDDQFSVERPDGSNFTLKIRSTKLEDSAMYFCASSEDAGGSEQFFGPGTRLTVL.

This clonotype was seen ten or more times. V gene TRBV12-5 combines with J gene TRBJ2-6; 9 bases match TRBD2. CDR1 is LGHNT and CDR2 is FRNRAP in the germline V gene. CDR3 length: 20 amino acids. Trimming removed 0 bases from V and 0 bases from J; junction bases left unmatched: 9. CDR3 sequence reads: CASGLVRSGSPLSGANVLTF. CDR3 in DNA: TGTGCTAGTGGTTTGGTACGTAGCGGGAGCCCCCTCTCTGGGGCCAACGTCCTGACTTTC.

This clonotype was counted many times. The rearrangement uses TRBV15 and TRBJ1-1, with D unresolved. CDR1 is LNHNV, CDR2 YYDKDF, per germline (reference sequence). This CDR3 is built from 13 residues. The ends were cut back, 0 bases at V and 2 bases at J, with 4 bases in the middle. This chain's CDR3 is CATSRDPNTEAFF. CDR3 DNA sequence: TGTGCCACCAGCAGAGATCCAAACACTGAAGCTTTCTTT.

Many counts were recorded for this clonotype. The genes are TRBV11-2 and TRBJ1-4, with a weak D call TRBD1 (5 bases). The V gene lost 2 bases and the J gene lost 5 bases, with 12 bases spanning the gap. The CDR3 runs to 15 residues. Germline CDR1 reads SGHAT; CDR2 reads FQNNGV. CDR3 DNA: TGTGCCAGCAGCTTAAACGCAGGGAGAAATGAAAAACTGTTTTTT. It is translated as CASSLNAGRNEKLFF. Filled out from reference TRBV11-2 and TRBJ1-4, the complete variable domain reads EAGVAQSPRYKIIEKRQSVAFWCNPISGHATLYWYQQILGQGPKLLIQFQNNGVVDDSQLPKDRFSAERLKGVDSTLKIQPAKLEDSAVYLCASSLNAGRNEKLFFGSGTQLSVL.

V gene TRBV11-1 combines with J gene TRBJ2-1, with 8 bases that match TRBD1. The CDR3 spans 13 residues. V gave up 1 base and J gave up 12 bases; unmatched junction bases: 5. Germline V lookup: CDR1 SGHAT, CDR2 FQDESV (reference sequence). The CDR3 DNA follows: TGTGCCAGCAGCTTAGGGGACAGGCAGTTGCAGTTCTTC. Its protein is CASSLGDRQLQFF.

Concerning this clonotype: A far larger clone is one nucleotide away, so this likely arose from a read error. This chain connects TRBV28 to TRBJ2-5, with D hard to call. Near its end, the DNA agrees better with TRBJ2-7, so the J call may be wrong. Germline lookup yields CDR1 MDHEN and CDR2 SYDVKM. The CDR3 contains 13 residues. CDR3 bases: TGTGCCAGCAGTTTAGGGGATTTCTACGAGCAGTACTTC. It translates to CASSLGDFYEQYF.

In its sample, this clonotype was seen many times. As DNA, the CDR3 is TGTGCCAGCAGTTTAGTGACGACAGGAAGGAGCTATGGCTACACCTTC. It yields the protein CASSLVTTGRSYGYTF. V gene TRBV28 combines with J gene TRBJ1-2, with a tentative D call TRBD1 (6 bases). Germline values: CDR1 MDHEN, CDR2 SYDVKM. V lost 2 bases and J lost 4, with 17 bases in between. There are 16 residues in the CDR3.

This clonotype came up many times. The chain is built from TRBV19 and TRBJ2-1, with 9 bases identical to TRBD2. Germline CDR1 and CDR2: LNHDA and SQIVND (reference sequence). This CDR3 is built from 15 residues. V lost 7 bases and J lost 8; bases outside the gene matches: 12. The CDR3 here is CASNRAGGPSDEQFF. CDR3 DNA: TGTGCCAGTAATCGGGCGGGAGGGCCGTCGGATGAGCAGTTCTTC.

Notes on this clonotype: One base away lies a much larger clone, so this may be a sequencing read error. This rearrangement joins TRBV6-5 to TRBJ1-3; D not resolved. The CDR3 runs to 18 residues. Looked up from germline, CDR1 is MNHEY and CDR2 is SVGAGI. The CDR3 sequence: CASSYLGASSSSVNTIYF. CDR3 nucleotide sequence: TGTGCCAGCAGCTACTTAGGCGCCAGTTCGAGCTCTGTAAACACCATATATTTT.

This clonotype was observed many times. The chain employs TRBV2 and TRBJ2-1; no clear D. CDR3 length equals 13 residues. Trimming shortened V by 4 bases and J by 8 bases, and 12 bases separated the two germline ends. Germline loops: CDR1 SNHLY, CDR2 FYNNEI. CDR3 nucleotides: TGTGCCAGCAGTGGTGGGTCCCTCGATGAGCAGTTCTTC. It encodes CASSGGSLDEQFF. Looking up the rest from reference TRBV2 and TRBJ2-1 gives the full variable domain: EPEVTQTPSHQVTQMGQEVILRCVPISNHLYFYWYRQILGQKVEFLVSFYNNEISEKSEIFDDQFSVERPDGSNFTLKIRSTKLEDSAMYFCASSGGSLDEQFFGPGTRLTVL.

This clonotype was recorded at least ten times. The chain couples TRBV28 to TRBJ2-2; TRBD2 matches 8 bases. The CDR3 spans 16 residues. The trim removed 6 bases at V and 4 bases at J, leaving 10 bases unmatched. Per germline, CDR1 MDHEN and CDR2 SYDVKM. As DNA, the CDR3 is TGTGCCAGCAGGGAAGCGGGAGCAGCACCCACCGGGGAGCTGTTTTTT. It encodes CASREAGAAPTGELFF.

The gene calls are TRBV5-1 and TRBJ2-5; 7 nucleotides line up with TRBD1. The V gene's germline CDR1 is SGHRS and CDR2 YFSETQ. The J segment lost 4 bases and the V segment lost 1 base, leaving 7 bases of the junction unmatched. This CDR3 region has 15 residues. The CDR3 DNA reads as TGCGCCAGCAGCTTGATAGGGGACAGAGGAGAGACCCAGTACTTC. Translation gives CASSLIGDRGETQYF.